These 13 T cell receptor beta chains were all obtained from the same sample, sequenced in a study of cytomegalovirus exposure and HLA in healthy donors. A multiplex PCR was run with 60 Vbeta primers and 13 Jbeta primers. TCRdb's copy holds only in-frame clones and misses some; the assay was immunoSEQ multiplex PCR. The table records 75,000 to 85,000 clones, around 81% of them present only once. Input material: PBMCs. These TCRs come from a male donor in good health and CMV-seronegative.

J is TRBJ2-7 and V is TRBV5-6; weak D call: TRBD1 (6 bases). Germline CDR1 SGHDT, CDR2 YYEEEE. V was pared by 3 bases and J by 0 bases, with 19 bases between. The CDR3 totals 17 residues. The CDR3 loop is CASSSVAVQGHSYEQYF. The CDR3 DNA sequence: TGTGCCAGCAGCTCGGTGGCCGTACAGGGACACTCCTACGAGCAGTACTTC.

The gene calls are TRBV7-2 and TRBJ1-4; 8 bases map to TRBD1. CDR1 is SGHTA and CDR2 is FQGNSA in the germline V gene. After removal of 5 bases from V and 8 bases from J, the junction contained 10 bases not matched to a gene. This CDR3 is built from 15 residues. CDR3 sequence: CASSAPDRGGEKLFF. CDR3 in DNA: TGTGCCAGCAGCGCACCCGACAGGGGTGGAGAAAAACTGTTTTTT.

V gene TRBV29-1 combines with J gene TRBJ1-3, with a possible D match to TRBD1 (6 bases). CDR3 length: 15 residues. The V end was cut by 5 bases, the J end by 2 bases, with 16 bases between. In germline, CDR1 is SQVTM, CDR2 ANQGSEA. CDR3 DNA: TGCAGCGTTAAGTTACAGGGTAGAACTGGAAACACCATATATTTT. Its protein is CSVKLQGRTGNTIYF.

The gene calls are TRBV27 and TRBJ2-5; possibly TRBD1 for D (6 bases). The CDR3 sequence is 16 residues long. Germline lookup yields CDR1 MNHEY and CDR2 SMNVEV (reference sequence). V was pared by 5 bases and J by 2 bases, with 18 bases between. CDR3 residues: CASSPNPTGYQETQYF. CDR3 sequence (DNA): TGTGCCAGCAGTCCAAATCCCACAGGGTATCAAGAGACCCAGTACTTC.

CDR3: CASSAGQGATEAFF. For the CDR3, the DNA is TGTGCCAGTAGTGCTGGACAGGGGGCTACTGAAGCTTTCTTT. The chain carries TRBV19 and TRBJ1-1; 11 bases fit TRBD1. Trimming removed 5 bases from V and 5 bases from J; junction bases left unmatched: 4. The CDR3 extends over 14 amino acids. Germline CDR1 LNHDA, CDR2 SQIVND (reference sequence).

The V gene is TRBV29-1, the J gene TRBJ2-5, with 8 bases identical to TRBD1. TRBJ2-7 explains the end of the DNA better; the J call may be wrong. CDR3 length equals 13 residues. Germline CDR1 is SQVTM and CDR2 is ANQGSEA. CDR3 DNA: TGCAGCGTTGAACGTGCCGACAGGGGCGAGCAGTACTTC. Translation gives CSVERADRGEQYF.

Written as DNA, the CDR3 is TGTGCCAGCAGCCGATATGGACAGGGGATCGAGCAGTACTTC. This sequence encodes CASSRYGQGIEQYF. The chain joins TRBV5-6 to TRBJ2-7; 9 nucleotides agree with TRBD1. The CDR3 covers 14 residues. The trim removed 4 bases at V and 6 bases at J, leaving 8 bases unmatched. Germline CDR1 SGHDT, CDR2 YYEEEE.

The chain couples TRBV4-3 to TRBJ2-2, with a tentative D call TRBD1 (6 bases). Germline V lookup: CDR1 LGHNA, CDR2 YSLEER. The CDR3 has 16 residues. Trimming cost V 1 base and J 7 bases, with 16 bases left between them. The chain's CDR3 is CASSQVSERGFGELFF. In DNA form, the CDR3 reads TGCGCCAGCAGCCAAGTTTCTGAGAGGGGGTTCGGGGAGCTGTTTTTT.

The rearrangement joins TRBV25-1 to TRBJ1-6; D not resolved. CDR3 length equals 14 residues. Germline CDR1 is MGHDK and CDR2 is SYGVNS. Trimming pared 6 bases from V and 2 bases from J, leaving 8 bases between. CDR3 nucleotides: TGTGCCAGCAGCACACAGACCTATAATTCACCCCTCCACTTT. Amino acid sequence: CASSTQTYNSPLHF.

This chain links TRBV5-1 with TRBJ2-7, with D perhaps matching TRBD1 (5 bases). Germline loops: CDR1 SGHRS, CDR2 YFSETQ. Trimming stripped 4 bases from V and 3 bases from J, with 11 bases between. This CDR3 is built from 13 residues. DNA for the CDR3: TGCGCCAGCAGCGTGGACACGGGCTACGAGCAGTACTTC. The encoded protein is CASSVDTGYEQYF.

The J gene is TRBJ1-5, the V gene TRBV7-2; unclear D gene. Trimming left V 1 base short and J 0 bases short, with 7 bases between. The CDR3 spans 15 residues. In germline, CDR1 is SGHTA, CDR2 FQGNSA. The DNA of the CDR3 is TGTGCCAGCAGCTTAGACTCACTTAGCAATCAGCCCCAGCATTTT. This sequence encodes CASSLDSLSNQPQHF.

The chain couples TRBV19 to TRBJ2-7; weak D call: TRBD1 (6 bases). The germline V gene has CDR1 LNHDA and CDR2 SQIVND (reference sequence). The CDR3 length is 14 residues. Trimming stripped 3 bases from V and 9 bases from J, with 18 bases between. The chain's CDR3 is CASSIVDSQGWQYF. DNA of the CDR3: TGTGCCAGTAGTATCGTCGACTCCCAGGGGTGGCAGTACTTC.

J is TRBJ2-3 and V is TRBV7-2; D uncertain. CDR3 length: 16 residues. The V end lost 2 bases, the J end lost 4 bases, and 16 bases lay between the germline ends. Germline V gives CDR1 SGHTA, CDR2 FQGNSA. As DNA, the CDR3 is TGTGCCAGCAGCTTACTCGAGTCTAGATTGGCAGATACGCAGTATTTT. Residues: CASSLLESRLADTQYF.